The source of this TCR beta chain is a study of blood T cell repertoires in COVID-19. For the study at large: Nucleic acid was either cDNA or gDNA, and it came from T cells, B-cell-depleted T cells, or PBMCs.

In the authors' methods: Reference gene primer amplification gave estimated nucleated cell counts. Some clones are missing from TCRdb's copy, which holds only in-frame ones; the method was immunoSEQ multiplex PCR. From that table come the V and J calls and clone size; the DNA was used to work out D and trimming. This table holds 130,000 to 150,000 clones, approximately 90% found once. The TCR was taken from a woman aged 55-75 years with active COVID-19. The sequencing input was peripheral blood.

The CDR3 loop is CASSPGGLANEQYF. CDR3 DNA: TGTGCCAGCAGCCCCGGCGGACTAGCGAACGAGCAGTACTTC. This chain connects TRBV7-2 to TRBJ2-7; 9 bases match TRBD2. This CDR3 contains 14 residues. The germline gives CDR1 SGHTA, CDR2 FQGNSA. The ends lost 5 bases at V and 5 bases at J; junction bases unmatched: 7.